The clone carrying this T cell receptor beta chain came up many times. No antigen is known for it. The CDR3 spans 14 residues. V lost 1 base and J lost 4, with 9 bases in between. Looked up from germline, CDR1 is KGHDR and CDR2 is SFDVKD. The entry originates in a study of identical twins. Study results and limitations: Models predicted too little out-of-frame TCR alpha sharing in monozygotic twins.

Template switching added a universal primer site, and cDNA bore unique molecular identifiers. From the 5' RACE reads, TCRdb called clonotypes with MiXCR, one entry per CDR3 protein. This table has about 890,000 distinct CDR3 sequences, 10% to 15% appearing once. These data also featured in a second study, about yellow fever vaccine responses in identical twins.

The receptor comes from a young woman in good health. This sequence joins TRBV24-1 and TRBJ1-2, with D possibly matching TRBD1 (5 bases). Sample: PBMCs. The CDR3, as DNA: TGTGCCACCAGTGATTTTGGGGCCGCCTATGGCTACACCTTC. Its translation is CATSDFGAAYGYTF.